This TCR beta chain came from a study of cytomegalovirus exposure and HLA in healthy donors. Study observations and caveats: When analyzed later, a missense DCLRE1C variant was found to be linked to TCR beta V- and J-gene trimming. Follow-up analysis found HLA locus-dependent TCR association rates, highest for DRB1 and lowest for HLA-C. Accurate HLA-A and HLA-B prediction from TCR beta sequences was reported for most subjects. Researchers reported from a later analysis that most CMV-associated TCR beta chains appeared HLA-restricted.

Researchers ran the PCR with 60 Vbeta and 13 Jbeta primers. The method was immunoSEQ multiplex PCR; TCRdb's version includes in-frame clones alone and lacks a portion of them. The sample carries about 160,000 clones, more than 75% recorded once. This clone was detected once. Its target is unknown. An end of the junction does not agree with germline; a read error may underlie this. CDR3 length equals 16 residues. CDR1 and CDR2 (germline): SQVTM, ANQGSEA. The material sequenced was PBMCs. This sequence joins TRBV29-1 and TRBJ1-2, with 9 bases aligning to TRBD1. The sequence derives from a human donor in good health. The CDR3 nucleotides read TGCAGCGCCGATCCGGGACAGGGAAAACCTAACTATGGCTACCCCTTC. Translated: CSADPGQGKPNYGYPF.